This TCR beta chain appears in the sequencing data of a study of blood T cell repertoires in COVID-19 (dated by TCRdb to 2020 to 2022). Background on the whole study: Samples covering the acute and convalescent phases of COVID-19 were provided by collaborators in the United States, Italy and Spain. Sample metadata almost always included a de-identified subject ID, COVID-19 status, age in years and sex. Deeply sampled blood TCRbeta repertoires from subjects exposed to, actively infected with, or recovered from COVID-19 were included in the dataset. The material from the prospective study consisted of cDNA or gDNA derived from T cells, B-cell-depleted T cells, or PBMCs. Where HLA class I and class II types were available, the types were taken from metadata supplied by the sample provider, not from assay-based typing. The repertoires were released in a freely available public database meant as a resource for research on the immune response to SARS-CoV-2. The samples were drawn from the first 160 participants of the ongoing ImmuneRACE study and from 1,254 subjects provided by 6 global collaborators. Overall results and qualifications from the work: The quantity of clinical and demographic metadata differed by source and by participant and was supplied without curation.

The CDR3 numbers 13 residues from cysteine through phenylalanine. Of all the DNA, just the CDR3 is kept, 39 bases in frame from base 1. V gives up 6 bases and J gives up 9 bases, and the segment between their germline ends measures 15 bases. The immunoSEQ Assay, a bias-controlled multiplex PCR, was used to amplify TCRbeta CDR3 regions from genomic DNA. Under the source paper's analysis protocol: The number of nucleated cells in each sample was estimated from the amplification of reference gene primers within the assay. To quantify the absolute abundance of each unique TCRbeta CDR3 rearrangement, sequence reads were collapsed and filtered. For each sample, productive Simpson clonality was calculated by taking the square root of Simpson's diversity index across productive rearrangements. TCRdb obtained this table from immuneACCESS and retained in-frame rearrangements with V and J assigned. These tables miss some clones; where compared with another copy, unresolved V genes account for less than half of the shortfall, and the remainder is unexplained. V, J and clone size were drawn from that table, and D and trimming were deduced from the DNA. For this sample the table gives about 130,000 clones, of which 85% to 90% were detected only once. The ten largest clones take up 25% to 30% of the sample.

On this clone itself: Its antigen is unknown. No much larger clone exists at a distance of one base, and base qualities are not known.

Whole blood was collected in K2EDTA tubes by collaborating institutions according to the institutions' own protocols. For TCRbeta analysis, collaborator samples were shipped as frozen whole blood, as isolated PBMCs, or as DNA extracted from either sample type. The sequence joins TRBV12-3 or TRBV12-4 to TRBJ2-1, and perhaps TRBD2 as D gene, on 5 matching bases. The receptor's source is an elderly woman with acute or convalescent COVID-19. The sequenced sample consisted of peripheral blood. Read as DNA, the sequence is TGTGCCAGCAGCCAATGGAGGAAGGCTGAGCAGTTCTTC. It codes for CASSQWRKAEQFF.